The T cell receptor (beta chain) under discussion was sequenced for a study of cytomegalovirus exposure and HLA in healthy donors. It was with 60 Vbeta and 13 Jbeta primers that the PCR ran. Sequenced by immunoSEQ multiplex PCR; TCRdb stores in-frame clones only, minus some. The sample shows around 140,000 clones, about 80% of them seen only once. V shed 0 bases and J shed 5 bases, with 16 bases lying between them. CDR3 length equals 16 residues. The sequenced sample was PBMCs. The chain links TRBV23-1 to TRBJ2-5; perhaps TRBD2 as D (5 bases). TRBV23-1 belongs to the ORF category, with a function that is uncertain. The receptor comes from a woman in her thirties or forties in good health and CMV-seronegative. The CDR3 is CASSQSSDSLGETQYF. CDR3 sequence (DNA): TGCGCCAGCAGTCAATCCTCGGACTCTCTCGGCGAGACCCAGTACTTC.